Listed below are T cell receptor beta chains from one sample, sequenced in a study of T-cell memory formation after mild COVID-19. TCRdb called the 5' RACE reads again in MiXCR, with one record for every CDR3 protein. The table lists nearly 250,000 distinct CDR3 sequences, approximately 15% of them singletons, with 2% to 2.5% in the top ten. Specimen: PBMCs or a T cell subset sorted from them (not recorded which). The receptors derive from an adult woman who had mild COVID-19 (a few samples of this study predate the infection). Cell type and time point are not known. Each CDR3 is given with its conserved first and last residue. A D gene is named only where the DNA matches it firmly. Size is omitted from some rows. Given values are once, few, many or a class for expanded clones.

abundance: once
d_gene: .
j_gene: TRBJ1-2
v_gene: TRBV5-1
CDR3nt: TGCGCCAGCAGCTTGGGTGCAGGGGATAAAGACTACACCTTC
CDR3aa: CASSLGAGDKDYTF

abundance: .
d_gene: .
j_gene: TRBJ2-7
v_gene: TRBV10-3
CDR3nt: TGTGCCATCGGTGGGACATCAAACGAGCAGTACTTC
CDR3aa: CAIGGTSNEQYF

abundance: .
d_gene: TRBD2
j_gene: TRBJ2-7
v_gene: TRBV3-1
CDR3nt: TGTGCCAGCAGCCAAGCGCCGGGAGGGAACTACGAGCAGTACTTC
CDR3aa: CASSQAPGGNYEQYF

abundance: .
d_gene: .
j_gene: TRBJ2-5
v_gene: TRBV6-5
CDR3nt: TGTGCCAGCAGTCCCCAGACAGGCCGAGAGACCCAGTACTTC
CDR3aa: CASSPQTGRETQYF

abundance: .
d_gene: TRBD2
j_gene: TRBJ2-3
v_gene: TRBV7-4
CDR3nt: TGTGCCAGCAGCTTTGGACTAGCGGGGGCCCCGACAGATACGCAGTATTTT
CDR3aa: CASSFGLAGAPTDTQYF

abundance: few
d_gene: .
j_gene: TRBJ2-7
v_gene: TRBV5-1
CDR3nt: TGCGCCAGCAGCCTAGGACCGGCCTACGAGCAGTACTTC
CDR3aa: CASSLGPAYEQYF

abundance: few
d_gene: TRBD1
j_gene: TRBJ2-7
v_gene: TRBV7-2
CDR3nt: TGTGCCAGCAGCTCCCGGGACAGGTCTCCCTACGAGCAGTACTTC
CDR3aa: CASSSRDRSPYEQYF

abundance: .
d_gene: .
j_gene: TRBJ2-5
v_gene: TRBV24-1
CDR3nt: TGTGCCACCAGTGAACCTTCCGGGAGAAGAGAGACCCAGTACTTC
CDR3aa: CATSEPSGRRETQYF

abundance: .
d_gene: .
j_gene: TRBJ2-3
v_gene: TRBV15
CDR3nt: TGTGCCACCAGCAGAGGGGACATACGTGGGGCGCAGTATTTT
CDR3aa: CATSRGDIRGAQYF

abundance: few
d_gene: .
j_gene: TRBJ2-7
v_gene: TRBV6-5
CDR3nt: TGTGCCAGCAGACCCGACGGGACTGGGACTTACGAGCAGTACTTC
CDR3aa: CASRPDGTGTYEQYF

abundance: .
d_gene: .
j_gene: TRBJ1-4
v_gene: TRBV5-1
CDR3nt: TGCGCCAGCAGCTTGGGTGGAAATGAAAAACTGTTTTTT
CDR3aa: CASSLGGNEKLFF

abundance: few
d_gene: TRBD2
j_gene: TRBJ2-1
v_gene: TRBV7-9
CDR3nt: TGTGCCAGCAGCCATGGGGGCGCGGGAGGGAATCGTAATGAGCAGTTCTTC
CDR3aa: CASSHGGAGGNRNEQFF

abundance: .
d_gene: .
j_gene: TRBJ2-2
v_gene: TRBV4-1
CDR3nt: TGCGCCAGCAGCCAAGAAGGAAAATGGACTAACACCGGGGAGCTGTTTTTT
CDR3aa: CASSQEGKWTNTGELFF

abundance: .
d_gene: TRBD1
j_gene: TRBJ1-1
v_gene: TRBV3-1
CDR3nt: TGTGCCAGCAGCTACCGGGACAGGGGGAACACTGAAGCTTTCTTT
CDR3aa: CASSYRDRGNTEAFF

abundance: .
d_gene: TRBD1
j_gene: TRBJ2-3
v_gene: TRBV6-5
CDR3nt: TGTGCCAGCAGTTACAGGGGGCGCGGAGATACGCAGTATTTT
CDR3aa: CASSYRGRGDTQYF

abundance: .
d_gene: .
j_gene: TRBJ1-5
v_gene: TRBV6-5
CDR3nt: TGTGCCAGCAGACAGGGTACGGCGAATCAGCCCCAGCATTTT
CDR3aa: CASRQGTANQPQHF

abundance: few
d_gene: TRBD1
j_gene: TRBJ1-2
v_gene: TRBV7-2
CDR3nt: TGTGCCAGCAGCCACGGGACAGACTATGGCTACACCTTC
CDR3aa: CASSHGTDYGYTF

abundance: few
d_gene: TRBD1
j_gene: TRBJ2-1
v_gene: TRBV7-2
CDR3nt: TGTGCCAGCAGCAAAGCCGGGACAGGGGTGAGGAATGAGCAGTTCTTC
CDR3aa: CASSKAGTGVRNEQFF

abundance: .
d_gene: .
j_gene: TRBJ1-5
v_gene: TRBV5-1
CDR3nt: TGCGCCAGCAGCTTCGATCCTATCAGAGGAAGCAATCAGCCCCAGCATTTT
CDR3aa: CASSFDPIRGSNQPQHF

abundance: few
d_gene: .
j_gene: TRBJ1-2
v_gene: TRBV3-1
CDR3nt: TGTGCCAGCAGCCATATACAGGGTCACTATGGCTACACCTTC
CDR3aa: CASSHIQGHYGYTF

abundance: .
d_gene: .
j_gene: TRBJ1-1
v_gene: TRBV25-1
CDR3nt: TGTGCCAGCAGTGTAGGACTCTTTATGGCTGAAGCTTTCTTT
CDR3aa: CASSVGLFMAEAFF

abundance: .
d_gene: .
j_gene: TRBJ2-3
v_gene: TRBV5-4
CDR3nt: TGTGCCAGCAGCTTGGTTGGTGACTTACGAGATACGCAGTATTTT
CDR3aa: CASSLVGDLRDTQYF

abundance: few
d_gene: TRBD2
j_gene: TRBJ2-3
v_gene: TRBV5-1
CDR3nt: TGCGCCAGCAGCTTGGGACTAGCGGGGGGGCCTTCGGATACGCAGTATTTT
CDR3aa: CASSLGLAGGPSDTQYF

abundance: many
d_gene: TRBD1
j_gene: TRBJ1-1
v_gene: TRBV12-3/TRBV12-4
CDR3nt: TGTGCCAGCACCCCGACAGGGGTAGGCACTGAAGCTTTCTTT
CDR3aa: CASTPTGVGTEAFF

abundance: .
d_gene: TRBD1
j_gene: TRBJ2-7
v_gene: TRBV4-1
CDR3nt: TGCGCCAGCAGCCAAGACCCCAATGACAGGGGATACGAGCAGTACTTC
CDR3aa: CASSQDPNDRGYEQYF

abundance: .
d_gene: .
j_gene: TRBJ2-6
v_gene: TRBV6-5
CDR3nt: TGTGCCAGCAGTTACGCCTTAAGCTCTGGGGCCAACGTCCTGACTTTC
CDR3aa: CASSYALSSGANVLTF

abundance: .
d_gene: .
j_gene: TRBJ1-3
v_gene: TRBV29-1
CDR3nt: TGCAGCGTTGAAGGGCCCAACCCGAAAGGAAACACCATATATTTT
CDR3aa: CSVEGPNPKGNTIYF

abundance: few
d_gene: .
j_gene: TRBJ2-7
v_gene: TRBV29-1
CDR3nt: TGCAGCGTTGGGAACCTTAGGAGCTCCTACGAGCAGTACTTC
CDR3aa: CSVGNLRSSYEQYF

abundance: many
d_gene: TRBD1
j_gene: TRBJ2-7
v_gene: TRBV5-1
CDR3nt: TGCGCCAGCAGCTTGGGACAGGGGCCCTACGAGCAGTACTTC
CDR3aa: CASSLGQGPYEQYF

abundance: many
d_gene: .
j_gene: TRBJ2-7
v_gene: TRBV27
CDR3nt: TGTGCCAGCAGCCTCCTTATTAGCTACGAGCAGTACTTC
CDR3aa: CASSLLISYEQYF

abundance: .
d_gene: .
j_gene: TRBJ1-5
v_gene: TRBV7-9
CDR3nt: TGTGCCAGCAGCTTAGGAGTTGCCGCCCAGCATTTT
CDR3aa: CASSLGVAAQHF